This T cell receptor beta chain was recorded in a study of CD8 T cells in Susac syndrome. Study-level results: The relatively small number of individuals in the TCR sequencing and HLA analysis was acknowledged by the study.

With regard to this clonotype: The antigen is not known.

Sequencing of TCR beta covered CD8+ and CD4+ T cells obtained from blood. RNA, at about 0.45 to 1 ug, was reverse transcribed with random hexamers. TCRdb analysed the immunoSEQ multiplex PCR reads with MiXCR anew, one entry per CDR3 protein. The table lists some 300,000 distinct CDR3 sequences, around 91% of them singletons. Germline loops: CDR1 LGHNA, CDR2 YNFKEQ. The germline V and J ends were trimmed by 3 bases and 3 bases, with 11 bases remaining between them. This CDR3 is 14 amino acids long. What was sequenced was CD8+ T cells from PBMCs. The chain links TRBV4-2 to TRBJ1-2; maybe TRBD1 (5 bases). The source is a human donor with multiple sclerosis. The DNA for the CDR3 is TGTGCCAGCAGCCAGTATGGGGGATACTATGGCTACACCTTC. Translated, it gives CASSQYGGYYGYTF.